Below, 21 T cell receptor beta chains from the same sample are listed, as sequenced in a study of blood T cell repertoires in COVID-19. Clones were read by immunoSEQ multiplex PCR, and TCRdb kept only the in-frame ones, dropping some. The profile shows fewer than 110,000 clones, 87% of them singletons. The sequencing sample was made of peripheral blood. The receptors were gathered from a man aged 50 or older in a cohort sampled during active COVID-19.

This chain links TRBV11-3 with TRBJ1-1; D not resolved. CDR1 SGHNT and CDR2 YENEEA come from the germline V gene. The CDR3 covers 13 residues. Trimming left V 5 bases short and J 0 bases short, with 7 bases between. CDR3 coding DNA: TGTGCCAGCAGCAATAACATGAACACTGAAGCTTTCTTT. It translates to CASSNNMNTEAFF.

This sequence joins TRBV2 and TRBJ2-1, with 11 bases matching TRBD2. The V and J ends lost 4 bases and 12 bases, in that order; junction bases with no gene match: 5. Germline V lookup: CDR1 SNHLY, CDR2 FYNNEI. The CDR3 consists of 13 residues. The CDR3 bases are TGTGCCAGCAGTGTACTAGCGGGGGCTTCGCAGTTCTTC. Translation gives CASSVLAGASQFF.

The chain uses TRBV12-3 or TRBV12-4 and TRBJ1-2; D is ambiguous. Trimming removed 10 bases at V and 6 bases at J, with 18 bases between. This CDR3 contains 13 residues. In DNA form, the CDR3 reads TGTGCCACGGGGTATCGCACGAGGCATGGCTACACCTTC. Protein: CATGYRTRHGYTF.

The count of this clone is one. V usage is TRBV11-2 and J usage is TRBJ2-7; 9 bases are a match to TRBD2. The CDR3 sequence is 14 residues long. The V segment lost 2 bases and the J segment 4 bases; nucleotides outside the gene matches: 3. Germline V CDR1 and CDR2: SGHAT, FQNNGV. In nucleotides, the CDR3 is TGTGCCAGCAGCTTATCGACTAGCGGATACGAGCAGTACTTC. This translates into CASSLSTSGYEQYF.

The rearrangement links TRBV18 to TRBJ2-2; D may be TRBD2 (5 bases). The CDR3 length is 14 residues. The germline gives CDR1 KGHSH, CDR2 LQKENI. V was clipped by 8 bases and J by 7 bases, with 17 bases between them. The CDR3 loop reads CASPVGVGYGELFF. Here the CDR3 DNA reads TGTGCCAGCCCCGTCGGGGTTGGATACGGGGAGCTGTTTTTT.

The genes are TRBV5-1 and TRBJ2-7, with a weak D call TRBD1 (6 bases). Trimming shortened V by 3 bases and J by 2 bases, and 12 bases separated the two germline ends. Germline values: CDR1 SGHRS, CDR2 YFSETQ. The CDR3 extends over 14 amino acids. The CDR3 here is CASSYSGTTYEQYF. The CDR3 DNA sequence: TGCGCCAGCAGCTATTCCGGGACAACCTACGAGCAGTACTTC.

This chain uses TRBV19 with TRBJ2-5; TRBD2 might be the D (6 bases). Germline V gives CDR1 LNHDA, CDR2 SQIVND (reference sequence). V lost 3 bases to trimming and J lost 2 bases, with 13 bases between them. The CDR3 extends over 15 amino acids. The CDR3: CASSMASAGQETQYF. In DNA, the CDR3 is TGTGCCAGTAGTATGGCTAGCGCAGGTCAAGAGACCCAGTACTTC. Complete variable domain (other parts from reference TRBV19 and TRBJ2-5): DGGITQSPKYLFRKEGQNVTLSCEQNLNHDAMYWYRQDPGQGLRLIYYSQIVNDFQKGDIAEGYSVSREKKESFPLTVTSAQKNPTAFYLCASSMASAGQETQYFGPGTRLLVL.

This chain uses TRBV7-8 with TRBJ2-7, with D maybe TRBD2 (7 bases). This CDR3 comprises 15 residues. Germline CDR1 reads SGHVS; CDR2 reads FQNEAQ. V was cut by 4 bases and J by 7 bases, with 20 bases left in between. The CDR3 DNA reads as TGTGCCAGCAGCTCAAGTTCGGGGGGCCCCTGGGAGCAGTACTTC. It yields the protein CASSSSSGGPWEQYF.

In DNA, the CDR3 is TGCAGCGTTGTCGGGACAGGGTCCTACGAGCAGTACTTC. It encodes CSVVGTGSYEQYF. The chain carries TRBV29-1 and TRBJ2-7; the match to TRBD1 covers 9 bases. V gave up 4 bases and J gave up 1 base; unmatched junction bases: 2. CDR1 SQVTM and CDR2 ANQGSEA come from the germline V gene. The CDR3 spans 13 residues.

V usage is TRBV19 and J usage is TRBJ2-5; D gene uncertain. The V end lost 4 bases, the J end lost 1 base, and 10 bases lay between the germline ends. Germline CDR1 LNHDA, CDR2 SQIVND (reference sequence). This CDR3 has 14 residues. CDR3 in DNA: TGTGCCAGTAGTAGGAGACTGTCCCAAGAGACCCAGTACTTC. It translates to CASSRRLSQETQYF.

The chain joins TRBV2 to TRBJ1-1; a weak D match, TRBD1 (6 bases). The CDR3 length is 13 residues. Germline loops: CDR1 SNHLY, CDR2 FYNNEI. V dropped 6 bases and J dropped 11 bases, with 19 bases sitting between them. As DNA, the CDR3 is TGTGCCAGCAGGTCGGACAGTGATAATAGGGCTTTCTTT. It yields the protein CASRSDSDNRAFF.

The rearrangement joins TRBV5-6 to TRBJ1-6; 8 bases agree with TRBD1. The CDR3 is 17 residues long. V dropped 4 bases and J dropped 0; count of bases not matched to a gene: 6. From germline, CDR1 is SGHDT and CDR2 YYEEEE. The CDR3 loop is CASSKGDRSSYNSPLHF. As DNA, the CDR3 is TGTGCCAGCAGCAAAGGGGACAGGAGCTCCTATAATTCACCCCTCCACTTT.

This chain joins TRBV6-5 and TRBJ2-1, with no clear D. CDR1 is MNHEY, CDR2 SVGAGI, per germline. V was clipped by 5 bases and J by 2 bases, with 10 bases between them. The CDR3 is made up of 14 amino acids. This CDR3 reads CASSPGRTYNEQFF. The CDR3 nucleotides read TGTGCCAGCAGTCCGGGTCGGACCTACAATGAGCAGTTCTTC.

This rearrangement joins TRBV7-2 to TRBJ1-5; 7 bases line up with TRBD1. CDR1 is SGHTA and CDR2 is FQGNSA in the germline V gene. Trimming took 5 bases from V and 3 from J; bases not matched to a gene: 7. The CDR3 contains 15 residues. CDR3 bases: TGTGCCAGCAGCGGACGTACAGGGGTCAATCAGCCCCAGCATTTT. Its translation: CASSGRTGVNQPQHF. The full variable domain, its missing parts supplied by reference TRBV7-2 and TRBJ1-5, is GAGVSQSPSNKVTEKGKDVELRCDPISGHTALYWYRQSLGQGLEFLIYFQGNSAPDKSGLPSDRFSAERTGGSVSTLTIQRTQQEDSAVYLCASSGRTGVNQPQHFGDGTRLSIL.

The chain is built from TRBV5-5 and TRBJ1-1, with D perhaps TRBD1 (6 bases). In germline, CDR1 is SGHKS, CDR2 YYEKEE (reference sequence). V gave up 3 bases and J gave up 0 bases, with 12 bases separating them. The CDR3 spans 15 residues. DNA for the CDR3: TGTGCCAGCAGCTCTTTCACAGGGATGAACACTGAAGCTTTCTTT. Residues: CASSSFTGMNTEAFF.

This chain joins TRBV5-5 and TRBJ2-2, with TRBD1 as a possible D gene (6 bases). CDR3 length equals 16 residues. Trimming took off 0 bases at V and 1 base at J, with 10 bases between the two ends. Germline V gives CDR1 SGHKS, CDR2 YYEKEE (reference sequence). CDR3 in amino acids: CASSLVNRVNTGELFF. The CDR3 nucleotides are TGTGCCAGCAGCTTGGTTAACAGGGTGAACACCGGGGAGCTGTTTTTT.

This clone has a handful of counts. The genes are TRBV28 and TRBJ2-7; 8 bases match TRBD1. The junction had 3 bases not matched to a gene; V was cut back by 4 bases and J by 1 base. CDR3 size: 14 residues. CDR1 and CDR2 (germline): MDHEN, SYDVKM. In DNA form, the CDR3 reads TGTGCCAGCAGTTCCGGGACAGGTTCCTACGAGCAGTACGTC. The encoded protein is CASSSGTGSYEQYV.

This chain connects TRBV6-1 to TRBJ1-6; 8 bases are a match to TRBD1. Losses at the gene ends were 2 bases for V and 9 bases for J; bases not matched to a gene: 15. The CDR3 spans 18 residues. Looked up from germline, CDR1 is MNHNS and CDR2 is SASEGT. This chain's CDR3 is CASSERAGGYSLVSPLHF. The CDR3 nucleotides are TGTGCCAGCAGTGAACGGGCAGGGGGCTACAGTTTAGTTTCACCCCTCCACTTT.

This clone was counted once. The rearrangement links TRBV4-1 to TRBJ2-1; 7 nucleotides align to TRBD2. The CDR3 extends over 17 amino acids. V dropped 0 bases and J dropped 10; count of bases not matched to a gene: 15. CDR1 MGHRA and CDR2 YSYEKL come from the germline V gene. CDR3: CASSQDLTASGGQEQFF. The CDR3 coding sequence is TGCGCCAGCAGCCAAGATCTGACGGCTAGCGGCGGTCAAGAGCAGTTCTTC.

V and J are TRBV7-8 and TRBJ2-3; D remains ambiguous. The ends were cut back, 5 bases at V and 3 bases at J, with 12 bases in the middle. The CDR3 runs 14 residues. Looked up from germline, CDR1 is SGHVS and CDR2 is FQNEAQ. CDR3 in amino acids: CASSPRGGTDTQYF. The CDR3 nucleotides read TGTGCCAGCAGCCCGAGAGGTGGTACAGATACGCAGTATTTT.

The V gene is TRBV5-4, the J gene TRBJ2-1, with 9 bases lining up with TRBD2. The ends lost 3 bases at V and 7 bases at J; junction bases unmatched: 8. Germline lookup yields CDR1 SGHNT and CDR2 YYREEE (reference sequence). The CDR3 sequence is 15 residues long. CDR3 protein: CASSWGRGGGNEQFF. Written as DNA, the CDR3 is TGTGCCAGCAGCTGGGGGCGGGGGGGAGGTAATGAGCAGTTCTTC.